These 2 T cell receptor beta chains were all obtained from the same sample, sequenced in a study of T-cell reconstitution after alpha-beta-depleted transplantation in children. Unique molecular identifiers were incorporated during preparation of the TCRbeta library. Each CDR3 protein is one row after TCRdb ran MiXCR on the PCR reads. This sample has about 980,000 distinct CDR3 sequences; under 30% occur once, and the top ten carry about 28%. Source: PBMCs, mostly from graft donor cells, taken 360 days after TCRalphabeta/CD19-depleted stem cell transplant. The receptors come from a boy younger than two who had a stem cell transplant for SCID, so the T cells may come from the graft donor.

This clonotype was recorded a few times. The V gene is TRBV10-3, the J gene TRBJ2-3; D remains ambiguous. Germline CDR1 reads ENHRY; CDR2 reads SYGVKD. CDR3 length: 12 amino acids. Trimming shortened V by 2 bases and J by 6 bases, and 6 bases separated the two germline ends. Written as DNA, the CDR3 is TGTGCCATCAGTGAGGAGGCTGATACGCAGTATTTT. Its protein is CAISEEADTQYF.

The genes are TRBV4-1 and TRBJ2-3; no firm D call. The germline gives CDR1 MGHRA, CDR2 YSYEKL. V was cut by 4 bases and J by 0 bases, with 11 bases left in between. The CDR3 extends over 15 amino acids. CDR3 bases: TGCGCCAGCAGCCCCTCCGTCGTTAGCACAGATACGCAGTATTTT. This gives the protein CASSPSVVSTDTQYF.